This TCR beta chain was documented in a study of blood T cell repertoires in COVID-19. On the study more broadly: Sample material is recorded as cDNA or gDNA derived from T cells, B-cell-depleted T cells, or PBMCs.

Germline CDR1 is SGHVS and CDR2 is FQNEAQ. Between the trimmed V and J ends, which lost 1 base and 0 bases, there was a span of 10 bases. The length of the CDR3 is 15 residues. TCRdb's copy holds only in-frame clones and misses some; the assay was immunoSEQ multiplex PCR. The data contain about 270,000 clones, more than 75% of them singletons. Sequenced input: PBMCs or T cells enriched from blood (not recorded which). The clonotype comes from a man between 18 and 35 years old who had recovered from COVID-19. This sequence joins TRBV7-8 and TRBJ2-7; D gene unclear. The chain's CDR3 is CASSLVPESSYEQYF. CDR3 in DNA: TGTGCCAGCAGCTTAGTTCCGGAGAGCTCCTACGAGCAGTACTTC. Based on the CDR3 plus reference TRBV7-8 and TRBJ2-7, the full variable domain is GAGVSQSPRYKVAKRGQDVALRCDPISGHVSLFWYQQALGQGPEFLTYFQNEAQLDKSGLPSDRFFAERPEGSVSTLKIQRTQQEDSAVYLCASSLVPESSYEQYFGPGTRLTVT.